These T cell receptor beta chains were read from a single sample in a study of control samples from healthy donors and cancer patients. Assay: immunoSEQ multiplex PCR; the TCRdb copy retains only in-frame clones and omits some. In the table there are about 85,000 clones, around 90% of which are singletons. The specimen was blood. The receptors originated from a woman aged 55-70 years in good health. Each CDR3 is given with its conserved first and last residue. Fields, in order: clone size, J gene, D gene, V gene, CDR3 protein, CDR3 DNA. D genes are given only for firm matches. Some rows mark clone size as missing; the rest say once, few, many or name a class of expanded clone.

>NA|TRBJ2-5|NA|TRBV27
CASSFSQARETQYF
TGTGCCAGCAGTTTTTCCCAGGCGAGGGAGACCCAGTACTTC
>NA|TRBJ2-2|TRBD2|TRBV15
CATSTLGGLAGGKAGELFF
TGTGCCACCAGCACCCTGGGTGGACTAGCGGGAGGGAAGGCCGGGGAGCTGTTTTTT
>once|TRBJ1-1|TRBD1|TRBV27
CASSRWTGLNTEAFF
TGTGCCAGCAGTCGATGGACAGGCTTGAACACTGAAGCTTTCTTT
>once|TRBJ2-2|TRBD1|TRBV19
CASSISGTGTGELFF
TGTGCCAGTAGTATATCCGGGACAGGGACCGGGGAGCTGTTTTTT
>NA|TRBJ2-1|NA|TRBV7-2
CASSLGPATNEQFF
TGTGCCAGCAGCTTAGGTCCCGCCACCAATGAGCAGTTCTTC
>NA|TRBJ2-1|NA|TRBV11-2
CASSREGGGSYNEQFF
TGTGCCAGCAGCCGCGAAGGGGGCGGGAGTTACAATGAGCAGTTCTTC
>NA|TRBJ2-7|NA|TRBV27
CASKPGQNLYEQYF
TGTGCCAGCAAGCCCGGACAGAACCTCTACGAGCAGTACTTC
>NA|TRBJ1-5|NA|TRBV18
CASSPTGGNQPQHF
TGTGCCAGCTCACCGACCGGGGGCAATCAGCCCCAGCATTTT
>once|TRBJ2-7|NA|TRBV28
CASTLGGGVGYEQYF
TGTGCCAGCACCCTAGGAGGGGGAGTTGGCTACGAGCAGTACTTC
>NA|TRBJ2-7|NA|TRBV10-3
CAIRNGQLSYEQYF
TGTGCCATCAGAAACGGACAGCTAAGCTACGAGCAGTACTTC
>NA|TRBJ1-5|NA|TRBV28
CASSRRPESQPQHF
TGTGCCAGCAGTAGAAGGCCCGAGTCTCAGCCCCAGCATTTT
>NA|TRBJ1-2|NA|TRBV19
CASSIAAALNYGYTF
TGTGCCAGTAGTATAGCGGCAGCTCTTAACTATGGCTACACCTTC
>NA|TRBJ1-4|NA|TRBV7-2
CASSPGDTLNEKLFF
TGTGCCAGCAGCCCTGGGGACACCCTTAATGAAAAACTGTTTTTT
>NA|TRBJ2-5|NA|TRBV5-5
CASSLGGVGETQYF
TGTGCCAGCAGCTTGGGGGGGGTTGGGGAGACCCAGTACTTC
>NA|TRBJ1-4|TRBD1|TRBV10-2
CASSRTGAINEKLFF
TGCGCCAGCAGCAGAACAGGGGCTATTAATGAAAAACTGTTTTTT
>once|TRBJ1-2|TRBD1|TRBV4-3
CASSSRTGNYGYTF
TGCGCCAGCAGCTCTCGGACAGGGAACTATGGCTACACCTTC
>NA|TRBJ1-3|NA|TRBV6-4
CASSDITAPGNTIYF
TGTGCCAGCAGTGACATTACAGCCCCTGGAAACACCATATATTTT
>few|TRBJ1-2|TRBD1|TRBV14
CASSQRTGLYGYTF
TGTGCCAGCAGCCAACGGACAGGCCTATATGGCTACACCTTC
>NA|TRBJ1-2|TRBD1|TRBV28
CASSLSPDRGRGYTF
TGTGCCAGCAGTTTATCGCCGGACAGGGGGCGGGGCTACACCTTC
>NA|TRBJ1-1|NA|TRBV5-1
CASSVDTNTEAFF
TGCGCCAGCAGCGTGGACACCAACACTGAAGCTTTCTTT
>once|TRBJ2-3|TRBD1|TRBV7-9
CASSSWTGRADTQYF
TGTGCCAGCAGCTCCTGGACAGGGCGCGCAGATACGCAGTATTTT
>NA|TRBJ2-7|NA|TRBV5-1
CASSLAGEAYEQYF
TGCGCCAGCAGCTTGGCGGGGGAGGCCTACGAGCAGTACTTC
>NA|TRBJ2-1|NA|TRBV4-2
CASSQAALGYEQFF
TGTGCCAGCAGCCAAGCAGCCCTGGGCTATGAGCAGTTCTTC
>NA|TRBJ2-4|NA|TRBV6-2/TRBV6-3
CASSSPQLGKNIQYF
TGTGCCAGCAGTTCTCCCCAGTTAGGCAAAAACATTCAGTACTTC
>NA|TRBJ1-5|NA|TRBV7-2
CASSFLTNQPQHF
TGTGCCAGCAGCTTCCTAACTAACCAGCCCCAGCATTTT
>NA|TRBJ2-1|NA|TRBV6-5
CASSTQAFSYNEQFF
TGTGCCAGCAGTACACAGGCGTTTTCCTACAATGAGCAGTTCTTC
>NA|TRBJ2-1|NA|TRBV2
CASSEAGRGLYNEQFF
TGTGCCAGCAGTGAAGCAGGGAGAGGCCTCTACAATGAGCAGTTCTTC
>NA|TRBJ2-7|NA|TRBV7-9
CASSFEANYEQYF
TGTGCCAGCAGCTTTGAGGCCAACTACGAGCAGTACTTC
>NA|TRBJ2-7|NA|TRBV18
CASSPPSVSYEQYF
TGTGCCAGCTCACCACCGTCAGTTTCCTACGAGCAGTACTTC
>NA|TRBJ2-2|NA|TRBV5-1
CASSRVSNTGELFF
TGCGCCAGCAGCCGGGTCTCGAACACCGGGGAGCTGTTTTTT
>NA|TRBJ1-5|NA|TRBV19
CASSISRNQPQHF
TGTGCCAGTAGTATTTCCAGAAATCAGCCCCAGCATTTT
>NA|TRBJ1-4|NA|TRBV2
CASRPDRSPTNEKLFF
TGTGCCAGCAGACCCGACAGGAGCCCAACTAATGAAAAACTGTTTTTT
>NA|TRBJ1-2|NA|TRBV18
CASSPLPDPINYGYTF
TGTGCCAGCTCACCGCTCCCGGACCCGATTAACTATGGCTACACCTTC
>NA|TRBJ1-1|NA|TRBV3-1/TRBV3-2
CASSHRTKGTEAFF
TGTGCCAGCAGCCACAGGACGAAGGGGACTGAAGCTTTCTTT
>NA|TRBJ2-7|TRBD2|TRBV4-3
CASSLSSGGLPEQYF
TGCGCCAGCAGCCTGTCTAGCGGGGGGTTGCCCGAGCAGTACTTC
>NA|TRBJ1-4|NA|TRBV28
CASSPTRTREKLFF
TGTGCCAGCAGTCCCACCCGAACGAGGGAAAAACTGTTTTTT
>NA|TRBJ2-1|TRBD1|TRBV10-1
CARARGEDRTFLF
TGCGCCAGAGCAAGGGGCGAGGACAGGACTTTCCTCTTC
>once|TRBJ2-7|TRBD1|TRBV11-2
CASSLDPGTVLSYEQYF
TGTGCCAGCAGCTTAGATCCAGGGACAGTCCTTTCCTACGAGCAGTACTTC
>NA|TRBJ1-1|NA|TRBV7-9
CASSLGGGGWTEAFF
TGTGCCAGCAGCTTAGGGGGCGGGGGTTGGACTGAAGCTTTCTTT
>few|TRBJ1-5|TRBD1|TRBV30
CAWSNRGNQPQHF
TGTGCCTGGAGTAACAGGGGAAATCAGCCCCAGCATTTT
>NA|TRBJ1-6|NA|TRBV19
CASSPPPGRGKNFYSPLHF
TGTGCCAGTAGTCCCCCCCCCGGCAGGGGAAAGAACTTCTATTCACCCCTCCACTTT
>few|TRBJ2-7|TRBD1|TRBV6-2/TRBV6-3
CASSSPGQGFYEQYF
TGTGCCAGCAGTTCCCCGGGACAGGGATTCTACGAGCAGTACTTC
>NA|TRBJ2-1|TRBD1|TRBV20-1
CSASIGTGSYNEQFF
TGCAGTGCTAGTATCGGGACAGGGTCCTACAATGAGCAGTTCTTC
>NA|TRBJ1-1|NA|TRBV2
CASRVIPNTEAFF
TGTGCCAGCCGAGTAATACCGAACACTGAAGCTTTCTTT
>NA|TRBJ1-2|TRBD1|TRBV2
CASRGQYSGYTF
TGTGCCAGCAGGGGACAGTACAGTGGCTACACCTTC
>NA|TRBJ2-1|NA|TRBV11-3
CASSSGSDEQFF
TGTGCCAGCAGCTCAGGGTCGGATGAGCAGTTCTTC
>NA|TRBJ1-5|NA|TRBV18
CASSPGQNQPQHF
TGTGCCAGCTCACCGGGACAAAATCAGCCCCAGCATTTT
>NA|TRBJ2-3|TRBD2|TRBV6-6
CASSRGLAGGKYF
TGTGCCAGCAGTCGTGGACTAGCGGGGGGGAAGTATTTT
>NA|TRBJ2-5|TRBD2|TRBV2
CASSEASGRIETQYF
TGTGCCAGCAGTGAAGCTAGCGGGAGGATTGAGACCCAGTACTTC
>NA|TRBJ1-2|TRBD1|TRBV7-9
CASSRQGHGYTF
TGTGCCAGCAGCAGACAGGGCCATGGCTACACCTTC
>NA|TRBJ2-2|NA|TRBV5-1
CASISGPTNTGELFF
TGCGCCAGCATCTCTGGGCCGACGAACACCGGGGAGCTGTTTTTT
>NA|TRBJ2-1|TRBD1|TRBV9
CASSVALWTGGHNEQFF
TGTGCCAGCAGCGTAGCCCTATGGACAGGGGGACACAATGAGCAGTTCTTC
>NA|TRBJ2-6|NA|TRBV15
CATSRVPGGASSGANVLTF
TGTGCCACCAGCAGAGTGCCAGGAGGGGCCAGCTCTGGGGCCAACGTCCTGACTTTC
>NA|TRBJ2-3|NA|TRBV9
CASSLQDQPPSTDTQYF
TGTGCCAGCAGCCTCCAGGACCAGCCTCCCTCCACAGATACGCAGTATTTT
>NA|TRBJ1-6|TRBD1|TRBV19
CASSIRDRDSPLHF
TGTGCCAGTAGCATTAGGGACAGGGATTCACCCCTCCACTTT